The 15 T cell receptor beta chains in this list originate from one sample, sequenced in a study of T cells in Graves' hyperthyroidism and ophthalmopathy. Researchers took RNA transcripts and amplified the TCR beta CDR3 regions from them. HTBI primers were the set used in a first-round RT-PCR of the TCR CDR3. TCRdb itself ran the multiplex PCR reads through MiXCR, one entry per CDR3 protein. Of roughly 600,000 distinct CDR3 sequences listed, about 14% are singletons. Sequenced sample: blood. These receptors were collected from a woman between 50 and 59 years old with Graves' ophthalmopathy.

Concerning this clonotype: A read error is possible here, since a much larger clone lies one base away. V is TRBV6-2 or TRBV6-3 and J is TRBJ2-7, with no clear D. Trimming pared 7 bases from V and 10 bases from J, leaving 14 bases between. CDR3 length: 11 residues. Germline values: CDR1 MNHEY, CDR2 SVGEGT. The CDR3 sequence is CASNSSRDQYF. The CDR3, as DNA: TGTGCCAGCAATTCCTCCCGCGACCAGTACTTC.

The V gene is TRBV6-2 or TRBV6-3, the J gene TRBJ1-2; D is uncertain. Germline CDR1 reads MNHEY; CDR2 reads SVGEGT. This CDR3 is 14 amino acids long. Trimming took off 6 bases at V and 8 bases at J, with 19 bases between the two ends. This CDR3 is CASRDPGLSVGYTF. The CDR3 DNA reads TGTGCCAGCAGGGATCCCGGGTTATCTGTAGGCTACACCTTC.

This clonotype was recorded many times. The chain has TRBV7-9 and TRBJ1-1; D possibly corresponds to TRBD1 (5 bases). Trimming left V 5 bases short and J 3 bases short, with 16 bases between. The CDR3 covers 15 residues. Germline CDR1 is SEHNR and CDR2 is FQNEAQ (reference sequence). The CDR3 DNA sequence: TGTGCCAGCAGCCCCGGGGACCCCGGGGACACTGAAGCTTTCTTT. Translated, it gives CASSPGDPGDTEAFF.

The chain carries TRBV5-1 and TRBJ1-6; no reliable D call. V was cut by 0 bases and J by 10 bases, with 5 bases left in between. Germline CDR1 is SGHRS and CDR2 is YFSETQ. This CDR3 is built from 12 residues. In DNA, the CDR3 is TGCGCCAGCAGCTTGGGGAAGTCACCCCTCCACTTT. Translation: CASSLGKSPLHF.

Turning to this clonotype: Germline and junction disagree at one end, which may indicate a read error. V is TRBV3-1 and J is TRBJ2-7; 9 nucleotides match TRBD1. CDR3 length: 15 amino acids. From germline, CDR1 is LGHDT and CDR2 YNNKEL (reference sequence). CDR3 DNA sequence: TGTACCAGCAGCCAACAGGGGGCGCGCGTCCACGAGCAGTACTTC. Amino acids: CTSSQQGARVHEQYF.

The rearrangement uses TRBV19 and TRBJ2-1; TRBD2 matches at 8 bases. The germline V gene encodes CDR1 LNHDA and CDR2 SQIVND (reference sequence). V lost 4 bases to trimming and J lost 13 bases; unmatched junction nucleotides: 9. This CDR3 is 13 amino acids long. CDR3 coding DNA: TGTGCCAGTAGTACTACCGGGACTAGAGACCAGTTCTTC. Translated: CASSTTGTRDQFF.

The sample holds many counts of this clonotype. The gene calls are TRBV3-1 and TRBJ2-3; 13 nucleotides line up with TRBD2. The CDR3 length is 17 residues. Germline CDR1 LGHDT, CDR2 YNNKEL (reference sequence). With 0 bases clipped from V and 6 bases from J, the junction kept 6 bases outside the gene matches. CDR3 DNA: TGTGCCAGCAGCCAAGAGTGGACTAGCGGGAGATTGGATACGCAGTATTTT. This translates into CASSQEWTSGRLDTQYF.

This clonotype has a count of ten or more. The chain links TRBV7-2 to TRBJ1-2; possibly TRBD1 for D (6 bases). The CDR3 sequence is 14 residues long. In germline, CDR1 is SGHTA, CDR2 FQGNSA. With 4 bases removed from V and 7 bases from J, the gap between germline ends came to 16 bases. DNA of the CDR3: TGTGCCAGCAGCTCCCAGATGGGGGGCGGTGGCTACACCTTC. This translates into CASSSQMGGGGYTF.

This clonotype was found many times. V and J are TRBV12-3 or TRBV12-4 and TRBJ2-5; tentatively, D is TRBD2 (6 bases). Trimming shortened V by 1 base and J by 0 bases, and 12 bases separated the two germline ends. The CDR3 covers 16 residues. The CDR3 region is CASSLGLRRDQETQYF. The CDR3 coding sequence is TGTGCCAGCAGTTTAGGGCTGAGGAGGGACCAAGAGACCCAGTACTTC.

This clonotype occurred many times. The chain uses TRBV27 and TRBJ1-1, with D unclear. Trimming pared 5 bases from V and 5 bases from J, leaving 12 bases between. CDR3 length: 13 residues. The V gene's germline CDR1 is MNHEY and CDR2 SMNVEV (reference sequence). CDR3 amino acids: CASSEPGGTEAFF. The DNA for the CDR3 is TGTGCCAGCAGTGAACCGGGAGGTACTGAAGCTTTCTTT.

This clonotype occurred a few times. The chain employs TRBV29-1 and TRBJ1-1; D not resolved. The V and J ends lost 1 base and 0 bases respectively, with 12 bases between them. The germline gives CDR1 SQVTM, CDR2 ANQGSEA. CDR3 length equals 15 residues. CDR3 coding DNA: TGCAGCGTTGAAGTACCTGTTGGGATGAACACTGAAGCTTTCTTT. Its protein product is CSVEVPVGMNTEAFF.

This clonotype has more than one count but fewer than ten. V usage is TRBV3-1 and J usage is TRBJ1-2, with TRBD1 matching 7 bases. CDR3 length: 16 residues. Germline trimming cut 0 bases from V and 0 bases from J; bases unmatched to any gene: 4. Germline-derived CDR1 and CDR2 are LGHDT and YNNKEL (reference sequence). CDR3 in DNA: TGTGCCAGCAGCCAAGAGGACAGGCCCCCTAACTATGGCTACACCTTC. This gives the protein CASSQEDRPPNYGYTF.

At least ten counts were recorded for this clonotype. The J gene is TRBJ2-7, the V gene TRBV27; 9 nucleotides line up with TRBD2. This CDR3 is 17 amino acids long. With V trimmed by 2 bases and J by 3 bases, 11 bases remained unmatched. Germline CDR1 is MNHEY and CDR2 is SMNVEV (reference sequence). CDR3 DNA sequence: TGTGCCAGCAGTTTAAGGAGCGTTAGCGGGAGCCACTACGAGCAGTACTTC. Its translation is CASSLRSVSGSHYEQYF.

This clonotype was found many times. The chain couples TRBV7-9 to TRBJ2-6; TRBD2 might be the D (5 bases). The V end was cut by 3 bases, the J end by 2 bases, with 8 bases between. This CDR3 has 15 amino acids. Germline CDR1 and CDR2: SEHNR and FQNEAQ (reference sequence). The CDR3 protein is CASSFRGAGANVLTF. In DNA form, the CDR3 reads TGTGCCAGCAGCTTTCGGGGAGCTGGGGCCAACGTCCTGACTTTC.

This clonotype turned up a few times. In DNA form, the CDR3 reads TGTGCCAGCTCACCACGACAGGGGATATACAATGAGCAGTTCTTC. Translating gives CASSPRQGIYNEQFF. V is TRBV18 and J is TRBJ2-1; 8 positions match TRBD1. There are 15 residues in the CDR3. Germline trimming cut 1 base from V and 4 bases from J; bases unmatched to any gene: 3. The germline V gene has CDR1 KGHSH and CDR2 LQKENI.